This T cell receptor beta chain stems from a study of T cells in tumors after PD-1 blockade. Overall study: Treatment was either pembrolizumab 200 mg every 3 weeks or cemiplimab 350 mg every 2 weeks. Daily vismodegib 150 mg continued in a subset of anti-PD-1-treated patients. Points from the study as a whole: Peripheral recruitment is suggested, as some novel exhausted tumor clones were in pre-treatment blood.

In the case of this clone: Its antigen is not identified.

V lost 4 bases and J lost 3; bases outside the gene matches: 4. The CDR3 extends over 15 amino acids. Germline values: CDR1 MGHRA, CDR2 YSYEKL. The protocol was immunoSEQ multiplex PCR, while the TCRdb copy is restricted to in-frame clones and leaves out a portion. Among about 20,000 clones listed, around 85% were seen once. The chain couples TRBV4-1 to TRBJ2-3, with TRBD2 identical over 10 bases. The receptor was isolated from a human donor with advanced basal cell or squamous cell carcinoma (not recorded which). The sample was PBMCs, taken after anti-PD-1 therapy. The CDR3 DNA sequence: TGCGCCAGCAGCCCGCCTAGCGGGAGTACAGATACGCAGTATTTT. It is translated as CASSPPSGSTDTQYF.